Listed below are T cell receptor beta chains from one sample, sequenced in a study of blood T cell repertoires in COVID-19. Clones were sequenced by immunoSEQ multiplex PCR, and TCRdb holds only the in-frame ones, with some missing. Of roughly 200,000 clones in the sample, under 85% are singletons; the top ten hold approximately 8%. Sequencing input: peripheral blood. These receptors all come from a woman older than 75 with COVID-19, enrolled during active disease. Both conserved end residues are part of each CDR3. The D gene is left open where the match is weak. Where a row states a size, it is once, few, many or the class of an expanded clone; other rows omit it.

.,.,TRBJ2-1,15,TRBV4-1,CASSQVRAMGGEQFF
.,.,TRBJ2-2,14,TRBV5-1,CASSQNANTGELFF
.,TRBD1,TRBJ1-2,13,TRBV10-3,CAINEDRTRGYTF
once,.,TRBJ1-1,13,TRBV5-4,CASSGGTNTEAFF
.,TRBD1,TRBJ1-2,15,TRBV18,CASSTGAGPNYGYTF
.,TRBD1,TRBJ1-1,13,TRBV5-1,CASQGAMNTEAFF
.,TRBD1,TRBJ1-4,15,TRBV7-8,CASSPGTGGYEKLFF
.,TRBD1,TRBJ2-3,15,TRBV7-9,CASSLGGQGLDTQYF
.,TRBD1,TRBJ1-2,14,TRBV3-1/TRBV3-2,CASSPGQGDGGYTF
.,.,TRBJ2-5,15,TRBV3-1/TRBV3-2,CASSRPGGGQETQYF
.,TRBD2,TRBJ2-1,14,TRBV24-1,CATSDPGGDNEQFF
.,TRBD1,TRBJ1-5,14,TRBV18,CASSSTGGNQPQHF
.,TRBD1,TRBJ2-5,14,TRBV19,CASSSTGGGETQYF
.,TRBD1,TRBJ1-2,13,TRBV6-2/TRBV6-3,CASSPDRGRGYTF
.,.,TRBJ2-5,15,TRBV12-5,CASGLYSGTQETQYF
.,.,TRBJ2-2,15,TRBV9,CASSSLGTNTGELFF
.,.,TRBJ2-7,13,TRBV10-2,CASSWDTNYEQYF
.,TRBD1,TRBJ2-7,15,TRBV7-9,CASSFGQGFGYEQYF
.,.,TRBJ1-2,12,TRBV28,CASSPPGSGYTF
.,.,TRBJ2-1,14,TRBV5-1,CASSPGGLYNEQFF
.,.,TRBJ1-5,13,TRBV11-2,CASSMARGQPQHF
once,.,TRBJ1-2,14,TRBV29-1,CSVEEIQGMNGYTF
.,TRBD2,TRBJ2-1,14,TRBV2,CASSDLAGNNEQFF
.,TRBD1,TRBJ2-3,16,TRBV9,CASSGGTVGSTDTQYF
once,.,TRBJ2-1,14,TRBV11-2,CASRLTGGRNEQFF
.,TRBD2,TRBJ2-7,17,TRBV5-6,CASSHLAGVSRLYEQYF
.,.,TRBJ2-1,15,TRBV3-1/TRBV3-2,CASSQVGGSYNEQFF
.,TRBD1,TRBJ1-5,13,TRBV18,CASGTGQSRAQHF